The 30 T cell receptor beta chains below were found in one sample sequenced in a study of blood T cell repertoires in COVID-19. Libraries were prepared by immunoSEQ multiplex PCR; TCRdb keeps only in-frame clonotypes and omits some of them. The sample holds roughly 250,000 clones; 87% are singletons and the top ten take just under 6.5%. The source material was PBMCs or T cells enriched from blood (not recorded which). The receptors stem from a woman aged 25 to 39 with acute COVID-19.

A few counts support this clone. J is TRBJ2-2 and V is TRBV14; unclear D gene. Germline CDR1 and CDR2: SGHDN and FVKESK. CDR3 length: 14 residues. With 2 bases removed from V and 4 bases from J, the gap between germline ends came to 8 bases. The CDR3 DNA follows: TGTGCCAGCAGCCAAAGCGCGTCCACCGGGGAGCTGTTTTTT. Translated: CASSQSASTGELFF.

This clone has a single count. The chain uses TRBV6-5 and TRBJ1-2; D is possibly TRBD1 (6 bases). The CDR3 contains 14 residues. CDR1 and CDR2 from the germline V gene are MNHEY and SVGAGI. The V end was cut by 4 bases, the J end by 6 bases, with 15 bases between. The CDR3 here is CASSSPGPGDGYTF. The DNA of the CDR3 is TGTGCCAGCAGTTCCCCAGGGCCAGGGGATGGCTACACCTTC.

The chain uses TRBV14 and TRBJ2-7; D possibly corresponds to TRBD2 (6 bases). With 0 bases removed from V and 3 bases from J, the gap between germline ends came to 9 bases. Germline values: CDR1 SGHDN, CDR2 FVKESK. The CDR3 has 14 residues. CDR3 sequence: CASSQDGGGYEQYF. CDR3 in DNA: TGTGCCAGCAGCCAAGACGGGGGAGGCTACGAGCAGTACTTC.

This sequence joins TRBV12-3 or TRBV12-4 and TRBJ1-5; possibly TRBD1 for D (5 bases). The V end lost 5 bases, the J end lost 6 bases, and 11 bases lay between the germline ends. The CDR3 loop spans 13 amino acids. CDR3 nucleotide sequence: TGTGCCAGCAGTCTTCCCGGGGGTCAGCCCCAGCATTTT. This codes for CASSLPGGQPQHF.

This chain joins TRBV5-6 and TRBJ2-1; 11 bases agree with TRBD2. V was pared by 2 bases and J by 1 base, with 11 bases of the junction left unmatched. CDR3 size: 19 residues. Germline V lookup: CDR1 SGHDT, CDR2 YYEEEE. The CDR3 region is CASSFPNVLAGVSYNEQFF. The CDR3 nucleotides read TGTGCCAGCAGCTTCCCCAATGTACTAGCGGGGGTTTCCTACAATGAGCAGTTCTTC.

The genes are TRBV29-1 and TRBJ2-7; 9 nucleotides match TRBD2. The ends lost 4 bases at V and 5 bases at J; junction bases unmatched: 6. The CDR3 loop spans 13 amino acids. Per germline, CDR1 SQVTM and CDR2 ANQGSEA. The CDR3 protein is CSVVRLAGNEQYF. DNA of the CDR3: TGCAGCGTTGTTCGGCTAGCGGGAAACGAGCAGTACTTC.

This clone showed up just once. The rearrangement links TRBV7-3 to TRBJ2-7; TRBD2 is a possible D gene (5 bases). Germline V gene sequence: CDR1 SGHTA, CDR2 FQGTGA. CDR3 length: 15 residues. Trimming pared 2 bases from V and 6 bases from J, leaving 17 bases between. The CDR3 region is CASSLHSGLLSEQYF. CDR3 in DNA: TGTGCCAGCAGCTTACACTCAGGACTTCTCTCCGAGCAGTACTTC. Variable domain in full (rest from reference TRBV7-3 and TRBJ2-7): GAGVSQTPSNKVTEKGKYVELRCDPISGHTALYWYRQSLGQGPEFLIYFQGTGAADDSGLPNDRFFAVRPEGSVSTLKIQRTERGDSAVYLCASSLHSGLLSEQYFGPGTRLTVT.

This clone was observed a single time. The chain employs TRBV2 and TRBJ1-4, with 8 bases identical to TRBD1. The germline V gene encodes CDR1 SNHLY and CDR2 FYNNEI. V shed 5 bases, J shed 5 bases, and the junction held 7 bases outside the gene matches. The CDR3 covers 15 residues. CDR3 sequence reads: CASSLRQGKNEKLFF. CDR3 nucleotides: TGTGCCAGCAGTCTCCGACAGGGGAAAAATGAAAAACTGTTTTTT.

The CDR3 DNA is TGCAGCGTTACTACAGGGGAAGGCAGGGGAAACACCATATATTTT. This codes for CSVTTGEGRGNTIYF. J is TRBJ1-3 and V is TRBV29-1; 7 bases line up with TRBD1. This CDR3 contains 15 residues. The germline gives CDR1 SQVTM, CDR2 ANQGSEA. V gave up 5 bases and J gave up 4 bases; unmatched junction bases: 11.

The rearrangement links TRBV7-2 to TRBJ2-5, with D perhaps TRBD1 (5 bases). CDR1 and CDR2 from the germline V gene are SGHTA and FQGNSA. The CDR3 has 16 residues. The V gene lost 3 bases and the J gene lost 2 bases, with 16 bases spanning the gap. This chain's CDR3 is CASSFRPTGHQETQYF. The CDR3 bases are TGTGCCAGCAGCTTTCGGCCCACAGGCCATCAAGAGACCCAGTACTTC.

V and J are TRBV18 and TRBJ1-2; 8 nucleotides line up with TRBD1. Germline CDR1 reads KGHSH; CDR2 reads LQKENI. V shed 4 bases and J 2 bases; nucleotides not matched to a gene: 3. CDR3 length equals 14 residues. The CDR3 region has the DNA TGTGCCAGCTCACACGACAGGGGAAACTATGGCTACACCTTC. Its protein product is CASSHDRGNYGYTF. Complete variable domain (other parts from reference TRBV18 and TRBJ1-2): NAGVMQNPRHLVRRRGQEARLRCSPMKGHSHVYWYRQLPEEGLKFMVYLQKENIIDESGMPKERFSAEFPKEGPSILRIQQVVRGDSAAYFCASSHDRGNYGYTFGSGTRLTVV.

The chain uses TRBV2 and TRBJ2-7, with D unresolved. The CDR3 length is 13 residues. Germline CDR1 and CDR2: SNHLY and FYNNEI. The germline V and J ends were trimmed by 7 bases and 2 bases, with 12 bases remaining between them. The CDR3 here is CASTAQLPYEQYF. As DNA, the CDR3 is TGTGCCAGCACGGCACAGCTCCCCTACGAGCAGTACTTC.

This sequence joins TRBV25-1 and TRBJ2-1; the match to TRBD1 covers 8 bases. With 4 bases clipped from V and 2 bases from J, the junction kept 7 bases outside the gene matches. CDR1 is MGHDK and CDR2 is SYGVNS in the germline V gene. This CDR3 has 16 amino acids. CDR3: CASSGLTGGTYNEQFF. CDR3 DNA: TGTGCCAGCAGTGGGTTAACAGGGGGAACCTACAATGAGCAGTTCTTC.

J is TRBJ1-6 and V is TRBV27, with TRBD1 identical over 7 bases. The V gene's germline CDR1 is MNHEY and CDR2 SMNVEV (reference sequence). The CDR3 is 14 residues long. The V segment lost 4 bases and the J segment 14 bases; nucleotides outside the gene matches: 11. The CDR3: CASSSADRDLTLHF. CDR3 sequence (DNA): TGTGCCAGCAGTTCCGCCGACAGGGACCTCACCCTCCACTTT.

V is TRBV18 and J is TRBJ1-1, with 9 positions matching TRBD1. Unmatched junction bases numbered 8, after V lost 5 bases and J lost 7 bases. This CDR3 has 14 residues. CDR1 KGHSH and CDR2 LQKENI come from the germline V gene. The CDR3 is CASSSGTGPLEAFF. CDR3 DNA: TGTGCCAGCTCATCGGGGACAGGGCCCCTTGAAGCTTTCTTT.

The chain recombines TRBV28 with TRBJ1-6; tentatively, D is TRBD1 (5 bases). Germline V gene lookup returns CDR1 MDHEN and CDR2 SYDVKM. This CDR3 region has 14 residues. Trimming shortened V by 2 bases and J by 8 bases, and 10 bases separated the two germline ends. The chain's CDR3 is CASSLKGRDSPLHF. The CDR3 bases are TGTGCCAGCAGTTTAAAAGGCAGGGATTCACCCCTCCACTTT.

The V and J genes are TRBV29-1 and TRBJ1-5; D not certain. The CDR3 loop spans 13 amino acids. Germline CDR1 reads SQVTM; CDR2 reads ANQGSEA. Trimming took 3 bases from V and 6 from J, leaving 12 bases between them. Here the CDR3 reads CSVEAGAGQPQHF. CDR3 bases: TGCAGCGTTGAGGCAGGCGCGGGTCAGCCCCAGCATTTT. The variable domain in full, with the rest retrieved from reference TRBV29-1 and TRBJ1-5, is SAVISQKPSRDICQRGTSLTIQCQVDSQVTMMFWYRQQPGQSLTLIATANQGSEATYESGFVIDKFPISRPNLTFSTLTVSNMSPEDSSIYLCSVEAGAGQPQHFGDGTRLSIL.

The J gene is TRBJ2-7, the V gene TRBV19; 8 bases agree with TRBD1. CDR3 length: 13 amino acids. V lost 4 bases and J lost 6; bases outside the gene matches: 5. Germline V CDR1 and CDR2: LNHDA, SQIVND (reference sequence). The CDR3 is CASSKGQGFEQYF. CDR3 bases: TGTGCCAGTAGTAAAGGACAGGGTTTCGAGCAGTACTTC.

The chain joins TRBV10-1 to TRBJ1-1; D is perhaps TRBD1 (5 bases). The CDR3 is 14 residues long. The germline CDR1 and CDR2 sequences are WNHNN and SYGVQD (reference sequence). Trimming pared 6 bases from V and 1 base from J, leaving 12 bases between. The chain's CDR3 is CASSEDIANTEAFF. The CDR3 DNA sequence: TGCGCCAGCAGCGAGGACATCGCGAACACTGAAGCTTTCTTT.

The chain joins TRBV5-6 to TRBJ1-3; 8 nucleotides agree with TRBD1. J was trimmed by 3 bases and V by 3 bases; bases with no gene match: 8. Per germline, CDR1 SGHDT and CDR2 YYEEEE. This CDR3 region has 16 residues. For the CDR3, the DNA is TGTGCCAGCAGCTCAGGGGGCGCTGGGTTTGGAAACACCATATATTTT. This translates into CASSSGGAGFGNTIYF.

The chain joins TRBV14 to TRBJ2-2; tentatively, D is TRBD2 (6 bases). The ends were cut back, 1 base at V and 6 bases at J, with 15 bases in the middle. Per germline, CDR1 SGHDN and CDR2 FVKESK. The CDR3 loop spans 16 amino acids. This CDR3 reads CASSQVRGTGSGELFF. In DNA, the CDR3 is TGTGCCAGCAGCCAAGTTCGGGGGACGGGGTCCGGGGAGCTGTTTTTT.

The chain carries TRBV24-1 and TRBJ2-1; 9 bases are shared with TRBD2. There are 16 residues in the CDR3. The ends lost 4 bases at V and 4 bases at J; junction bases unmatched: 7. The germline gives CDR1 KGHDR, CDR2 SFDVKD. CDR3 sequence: CATSDQKRGDYNEQFF. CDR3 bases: TGTGCCACCAGTGACCAAAAGCGGGGGGATTACAATGAGCAGTTCTTC.

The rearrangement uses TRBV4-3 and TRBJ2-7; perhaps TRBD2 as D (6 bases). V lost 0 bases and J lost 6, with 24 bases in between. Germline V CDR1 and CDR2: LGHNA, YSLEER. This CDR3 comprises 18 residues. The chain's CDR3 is CASSQDLEEGLLSAEQYF. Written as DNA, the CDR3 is TGCGCCAGCAGCCAAGATTTGGAGGAGGGACTTTTAAGTGCCGAGCAGTACTTC.

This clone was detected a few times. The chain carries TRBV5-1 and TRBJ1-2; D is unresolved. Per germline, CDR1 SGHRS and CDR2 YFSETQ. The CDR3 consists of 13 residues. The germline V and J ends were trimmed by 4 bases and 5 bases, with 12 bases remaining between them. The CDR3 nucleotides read TGCGCCAGCAGCGCTACAAGAGGGTATGGCTACACCTTC. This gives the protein CASSATRGYGYTF.

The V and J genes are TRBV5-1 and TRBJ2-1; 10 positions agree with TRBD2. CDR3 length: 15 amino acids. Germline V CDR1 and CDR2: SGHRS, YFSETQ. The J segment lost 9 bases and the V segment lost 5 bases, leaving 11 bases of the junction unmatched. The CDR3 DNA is TGCGCCAGCAGAGTGAGCGGGAGGGCCGACACTGAGCAGTTCTTC. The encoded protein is CASRVSGRADTEQFF.

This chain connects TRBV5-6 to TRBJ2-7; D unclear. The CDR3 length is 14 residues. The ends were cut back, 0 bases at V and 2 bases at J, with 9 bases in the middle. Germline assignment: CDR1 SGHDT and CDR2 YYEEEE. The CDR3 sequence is CASSLGPRPYEQYF. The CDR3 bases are TGTGCCAGCAGCTTGGGTCCGCGCCCCTACGAGCAGTACTTC.

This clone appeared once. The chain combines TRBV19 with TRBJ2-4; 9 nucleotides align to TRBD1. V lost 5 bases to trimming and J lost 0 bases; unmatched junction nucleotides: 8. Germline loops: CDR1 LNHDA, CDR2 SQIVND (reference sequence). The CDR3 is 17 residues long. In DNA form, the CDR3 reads TGTGCCAGTAGTTCGGACAGGGGCGTGCTAGCCAAAAACATTCAGTACTTC. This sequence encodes CASSSDRGVLAKNIQYF.

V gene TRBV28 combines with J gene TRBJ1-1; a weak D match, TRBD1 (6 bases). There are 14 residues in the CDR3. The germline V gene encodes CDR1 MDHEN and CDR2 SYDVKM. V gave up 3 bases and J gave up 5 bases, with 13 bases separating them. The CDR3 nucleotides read TGTGCCAGCAGTTTTGGTCCCCAGGGGACTGAAGCTTTCTTT. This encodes CASSFGPQGTEAFF.

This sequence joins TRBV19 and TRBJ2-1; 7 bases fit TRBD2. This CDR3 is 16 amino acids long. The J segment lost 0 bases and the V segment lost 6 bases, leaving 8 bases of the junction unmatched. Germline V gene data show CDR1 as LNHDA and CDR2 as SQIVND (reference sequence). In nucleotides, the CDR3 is TGTGCCAGTAGCGACCTCGGCGGGAGCTCCTACAATGAGCAGTTCTTC. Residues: CASSDLGGSSYNEQFF.

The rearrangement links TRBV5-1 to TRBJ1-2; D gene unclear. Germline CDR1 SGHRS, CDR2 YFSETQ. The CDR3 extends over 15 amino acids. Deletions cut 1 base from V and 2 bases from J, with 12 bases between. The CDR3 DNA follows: TGCGCCAGCAGCTTGAATCCGTCAGGAAACTATGGCTACACCTTC. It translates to CASSLNPSGNYGYTF.